The entry below gives a single TCR beta chain sequence along with its context. These data belong to a study of blood T cells in healthy people across ages. The germline gives CDR1 SGHTA, CDR2 FQGNSA. Trimming stripped 1 base from V and 5 bases from J, with 5 bases between. There are 13 residues in the CDR3. Per sample, extraction of total RNA gave at least 5.5 micrograms in every case. Using a J-beta primer mix together with a sample-barcoded 5' primer, a second PCR was run for roughly 7 to 11 cycles. From the 5' RACE reads, TCRdb called clonotypes with MiXCR, one entry per CDR3 protein. The sample includes hundreds of thousands of distinct CDR3 sequences, about 24% of them seen just once.

This clonotype originated in a man between 65 and 85 years old in good health. V usage is TRBV7-2 and J usage is TRBJ1-4; no definite D call. Sequencing input: blood. This CDR3 reads CASSLELNEKLFF. Written as DNA, the CDR3 is TGTGCCAGCAGCTTAGAGCTGAATGAAAAACTGTTTTTT.